This TCR beta chain was sequenced in a study of response to subunit inactivated influenza vaccine. Study-level results: Every seasonal influenza vaccination brings in few new T cells, the authors suggested.

This clonotype was found a few times. What it binds is not known. MiXCR, run by TCRdb on the RT-PCR reads, gives a single entry per CDR3 protein. In the table there are hundreds of thousands of distinct CDR3 sequences, 15% to 17% of which are singletons. This material consisted of PBMCs from blood, taken 11 to 12 days after vaccination. The source of this sequence is a man over 45 who received an inactivated influenza vaccine.

In DNA form, the CDR3 reads TGTGCCAGCAGCCGACGGACAGGGGCCATTACCTTAGATACGCAGTATTTT. It specifies CASSRRTGAITLDTQYF. V is TRBV7-2 and J is TRBJ2-3, with 9 bases lining up with TRBD1. Trimming at V came to 5 bases and at J to 5 bases, leaving 14 bases not matched to a gene. Germline-derived CDR1 and CDR2 are SGHTA and FQGNSA. The CDR3 has 17 amino acids.